The clone carrying this T cell receptor beta chain showed up just a few times. Its antigen remains unknown. An end of the junction does not agree with germline; a read error may underlie this. This CDR3 region has 14 residues. CDR1 and CDR2 (germline): SNHLY, FYNNEI. This sample was included in a study of OX40 agonist ivuxolimab in advanced cancers. In the study overall: Hepatocellular carcinoma, melanoma, renal cell or head and neck cancer affected the dose-escalation patients. Study-wide results and limits: Among the nonresponders, some also had low normalized T-cell clonal expansion.

Method: immunoSEQ multiplex PCR; TCRdb's copy keeps in-frame clones and lacks some. The repertoire holds roughly 36,000 clones, 74% seen once, with 15% to 25% in the top ten. The sequencing used CD4+ or CD8+ T cells sorted from blood, collected in a trial of the OX40 agonist ivuxolimab. The clonotype was recovered from an adult with an advanced solid tumor such as melanoma, head and neck, liver or kidney cancer. The chain couples TRBV2 to TRBJ1-4; D unresolved. The CDR3 spells CASALGPTNEKLFF. CDR3 DNA sequence: TGTGCCAGCGCGCTGGGTCCAACGAATGAAAAACTGTTTTTT.